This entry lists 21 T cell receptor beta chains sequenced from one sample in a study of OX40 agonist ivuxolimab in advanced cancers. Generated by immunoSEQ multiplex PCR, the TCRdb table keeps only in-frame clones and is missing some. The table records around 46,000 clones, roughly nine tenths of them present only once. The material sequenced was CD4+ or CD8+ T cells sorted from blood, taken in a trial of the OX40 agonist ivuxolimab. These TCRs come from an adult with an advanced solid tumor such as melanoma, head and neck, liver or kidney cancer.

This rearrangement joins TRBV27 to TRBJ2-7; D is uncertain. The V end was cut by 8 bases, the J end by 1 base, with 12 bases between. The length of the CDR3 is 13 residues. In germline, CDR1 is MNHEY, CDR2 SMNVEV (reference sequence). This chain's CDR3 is CASAPAPSYEQYF. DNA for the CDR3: TGTGCCAGCGCCCCCGCTCCTTCCTACGAGCAGTACTTC.

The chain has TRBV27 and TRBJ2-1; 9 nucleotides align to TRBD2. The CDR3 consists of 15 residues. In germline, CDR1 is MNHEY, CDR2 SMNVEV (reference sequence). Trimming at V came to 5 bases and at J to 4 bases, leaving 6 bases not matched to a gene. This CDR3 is CASSLAGPTYNEQFF. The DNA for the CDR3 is TGTGCCAGCAGTCTAGCGGGGCCAACATACAATGAGCAGTTCTTC.

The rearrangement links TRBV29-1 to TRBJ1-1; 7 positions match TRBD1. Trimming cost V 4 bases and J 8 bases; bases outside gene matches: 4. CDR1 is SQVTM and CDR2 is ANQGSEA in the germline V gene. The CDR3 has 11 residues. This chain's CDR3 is CSVALDREAFF. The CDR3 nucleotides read TGCAGCGTTGCCCTGGACAGGGAAGCTTTCTTT.

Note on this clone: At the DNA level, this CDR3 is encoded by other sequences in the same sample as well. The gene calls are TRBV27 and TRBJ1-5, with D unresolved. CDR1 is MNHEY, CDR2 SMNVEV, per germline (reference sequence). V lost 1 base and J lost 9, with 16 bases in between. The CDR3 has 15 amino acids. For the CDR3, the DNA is TGTGCCAGCAGTTTATTGGCGGCGGTTGGACGGCCCCAGCATTTT. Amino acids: CASSLLAAVGRPQHF.

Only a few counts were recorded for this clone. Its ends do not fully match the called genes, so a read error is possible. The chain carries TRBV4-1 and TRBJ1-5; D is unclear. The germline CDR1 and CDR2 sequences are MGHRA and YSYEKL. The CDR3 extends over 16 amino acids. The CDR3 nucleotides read TGCGCCAGCAGTCAAGAGGATACCGATAGCCATCAGCCCCAGCATTTT. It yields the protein CASSQEDTDSHQPQHF.

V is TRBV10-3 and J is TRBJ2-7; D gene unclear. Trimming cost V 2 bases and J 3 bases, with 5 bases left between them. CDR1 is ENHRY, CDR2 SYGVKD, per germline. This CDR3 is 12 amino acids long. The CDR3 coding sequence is TGTGCCATCAGTGAGGGCGGCTACGAGCAGTACTTC. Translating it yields CAISEGGYEQYF.

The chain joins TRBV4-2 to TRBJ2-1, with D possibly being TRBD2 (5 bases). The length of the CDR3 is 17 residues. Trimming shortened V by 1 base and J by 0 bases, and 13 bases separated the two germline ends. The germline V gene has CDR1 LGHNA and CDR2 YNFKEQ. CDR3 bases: TGTGCCAGCAGCCAAGTCACAAGGGAGAACTCCTACAATGAGCAGTTCTTC. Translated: CASSQVTRENSYNEQFF.

CDR3 in amino acids: CASSLEQGTDTQYF. CDR3 in DNA: TGTGCCAGCAGCTTAGAACAGGGCACAGATACGCAGTATTTT. The chain has TRBV7-2 and TRBJ2-3; weak D call: TRBD1 (5 bases). The CDR3 is 14 residues long. Deletions cut 1 base from V and 1 base from J, with 6 bases between. CDR1 and CDR2 from the germline V gene are SGHTA and FQGNSA.

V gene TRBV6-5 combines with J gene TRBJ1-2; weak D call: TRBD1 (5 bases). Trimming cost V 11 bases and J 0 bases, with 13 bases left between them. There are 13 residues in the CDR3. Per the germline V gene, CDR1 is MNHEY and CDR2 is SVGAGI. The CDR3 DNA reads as TGTGCCTGCGGGGCACACGCTAACTATGGCTACACCTTC. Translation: CACGAHANYGYTF.

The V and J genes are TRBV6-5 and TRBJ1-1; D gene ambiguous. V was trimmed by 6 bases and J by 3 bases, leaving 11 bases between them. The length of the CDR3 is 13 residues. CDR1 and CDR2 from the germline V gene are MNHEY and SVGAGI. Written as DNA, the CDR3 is TGTGCCAGCAGGGAAGGATGGGACACTGAAGCTTTCTTT. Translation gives CASREGWDTEAFF.

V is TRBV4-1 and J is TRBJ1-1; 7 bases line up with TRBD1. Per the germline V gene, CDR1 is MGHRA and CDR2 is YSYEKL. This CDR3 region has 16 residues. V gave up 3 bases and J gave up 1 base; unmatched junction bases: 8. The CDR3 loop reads CASSHPTGLGNTEAFF. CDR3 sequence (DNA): TGCGCCAGCAGCCATCCGACAGGGCTAGGGAACACTGAAGCTTTCTTT.

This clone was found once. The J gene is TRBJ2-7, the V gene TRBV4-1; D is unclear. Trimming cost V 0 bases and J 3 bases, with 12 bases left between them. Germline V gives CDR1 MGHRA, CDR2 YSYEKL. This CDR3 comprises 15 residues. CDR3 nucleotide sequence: TGCGCCAGCAGCCAAGATCTGCAGGTGGGCTACGAGCAGTACTTC. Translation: CASSQDLQVGYEQYF.

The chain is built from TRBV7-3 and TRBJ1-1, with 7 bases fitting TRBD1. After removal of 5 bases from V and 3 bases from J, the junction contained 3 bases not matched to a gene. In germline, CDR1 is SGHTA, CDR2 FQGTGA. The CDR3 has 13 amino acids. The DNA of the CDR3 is TGTGCCAGCAGCCGCCAGGGGGACACTGAAGCTTTCTTT. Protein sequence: CASSRQGDTEAFF.

CDR3 sequence: CASSPRTAAYEQYF. The CDR3 coding sequence is TGTGCCAGCAGTCCCCGGACAGCGGCCTACGAGCAGTACTTC. This rearrangement joins TRBV27 to TRBJ2-7; tentatively, D is TRBD1 (6 bases). The CDR3 is 14 amino acids. The germline V gene has CDR1 MNHEY and CDR2 SMNVEV (reference sequence). The V end was cut by 5 bases, the J end by 2 bases, with 13 bases between.

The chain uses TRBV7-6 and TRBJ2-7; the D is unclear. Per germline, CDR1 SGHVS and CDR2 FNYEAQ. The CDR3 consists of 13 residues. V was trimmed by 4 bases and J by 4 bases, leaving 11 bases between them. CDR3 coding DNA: TGTGCCAGCAGCTCGAATTGGGGTTACGAGCAGTACTTC. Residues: CASSSNWGYEQYF.

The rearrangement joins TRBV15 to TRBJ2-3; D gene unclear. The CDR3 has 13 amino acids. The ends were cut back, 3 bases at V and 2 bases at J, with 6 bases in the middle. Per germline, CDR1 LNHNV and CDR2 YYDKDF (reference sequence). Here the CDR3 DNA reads TGTGCCACCAGCAGGCGGATCACAGATACGCAGTATTTT. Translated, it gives CATSRRITDTQYF.

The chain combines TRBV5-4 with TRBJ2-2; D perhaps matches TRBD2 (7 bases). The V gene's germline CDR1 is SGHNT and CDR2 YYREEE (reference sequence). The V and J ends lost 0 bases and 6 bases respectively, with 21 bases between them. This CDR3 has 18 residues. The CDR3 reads CASSLAYGVGGRSGELFF. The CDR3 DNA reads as TGTGCCAGCAGCTTGGCATACGGCGTGGGGGGGCGGTCCGGGGAGCTGTTTTTT.

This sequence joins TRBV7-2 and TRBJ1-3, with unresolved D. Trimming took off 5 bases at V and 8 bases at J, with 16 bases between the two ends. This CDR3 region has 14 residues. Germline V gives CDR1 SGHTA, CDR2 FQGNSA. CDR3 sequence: CASSLRAGMDTIYF. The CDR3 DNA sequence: TGTGCCAGCAGCCTCCGGGCCGGCATGGACACCATATATTTT.

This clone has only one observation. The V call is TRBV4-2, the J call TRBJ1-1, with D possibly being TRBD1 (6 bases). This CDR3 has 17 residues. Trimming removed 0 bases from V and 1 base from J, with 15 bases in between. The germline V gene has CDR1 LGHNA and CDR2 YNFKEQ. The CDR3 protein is CASSQEAIGRGNTEAFF. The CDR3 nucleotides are TGTGCCAGCAGCCAAGAAGCCATAGGCAGGGGGAACACTGAAGCTTTCTTT.

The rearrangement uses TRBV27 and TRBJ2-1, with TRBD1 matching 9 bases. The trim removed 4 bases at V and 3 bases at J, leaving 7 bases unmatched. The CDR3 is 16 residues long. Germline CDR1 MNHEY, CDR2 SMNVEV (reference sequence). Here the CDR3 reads CASSSLGTGNYNEQFF. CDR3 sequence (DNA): TGTGCCAGCAGTTCCCTCGGGACAGGGAACTACAATGAGCAGTTCTTC.

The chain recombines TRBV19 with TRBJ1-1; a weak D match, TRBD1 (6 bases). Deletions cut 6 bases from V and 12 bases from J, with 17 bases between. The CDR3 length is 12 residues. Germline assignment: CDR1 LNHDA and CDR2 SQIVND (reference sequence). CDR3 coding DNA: TGTGCCAGTAGCCTGGGGGCAATGGGGACTTTCTTT. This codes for CASSLGAMGTFF.